The source of this T cell receptor beta chain is a study of shared clonotypes between healthy human individuals. Overall study results and limits: Clonotype sharing among donors was expected to depend on sequencing depth.

Worth noting for this clone: Its antigen is not known.

The CDR3 loop spans 15 amino acids. Germline values: CDR1 SGHAT, CDR2 FQNNGV. Trimming removed 5 bases from V and 4 bases from J, with 15 bases in between. Several immunoSEQ plates received, in even portions, the genomic DNA of each subset. Libraries were prepared by immunoSEQ multiplex PCR; TCRdb keeps only in-frame clonotypes and omits some of them. Altogether about 520,000 clones are present, over 70% being singletons, with the ten largest covering over 9.5%. The receptor comes from a woman in her thirties or forties in good health. Some clones in this sample may be carry-over from other donors' samples. The chain has TRBV11-2 and TRBJ1-3, with D tentatively TRBD1 (5 bases). Sample: PBMCs. The CDR3 DNA reads TGTGCCAGCAGCACCGGGACGCCTTTGGGAAACACCATATATTTT. It codes for CASSTGTPLGNTIYF. Full variable domain (missing parts from reference TRBV11-2 and TRBJ1-3): EAGVAQSPRYKIIEKRQSVAFWCNPISGHATLYWYQQILGQGPKLLIQFQNNGVVDDSQLPKDRFSAERLKGVDSTLKIQPAKLEDSAVYLCASSTGTPLGNTIYFGEGSWLTVV.